One sample yielded the 25 T cell receptor beta chains listed below, sequenced in a study of blood T cells in healthy people across ages. Combining a sample-barcoded 5' primer with a J-beta primer mix, a second PCR ran for roughly 7 to 12 cycles. TCRdb reprocessed the 5' RACE reads via MiXCR and lists one record per CDR3 protein. The sample lists about 640,000 distinct CDR3 sequences; 40% to 50% were seen once. Sequenced sample: blood. These receptors all come from a man at least 80 years old in good health.

The CDR3 reads CSVRIPGQGVYGYTF. The DNA for the CDR3 is TGCAGCGTGCGGATACCGGGACAGGGAGTCTATGGCTACACCTTC. The chain joins TRBV29-1 to TRBJ1-2, with 9 positions matching TRBD1. The CDR3 consists of 15 residues. Germline assignment: CDR1 SQVTM and CDR2 ANQGSEA. The V gene end was trimmed by 6 bases and the J gene end by 4 bases; junction bases not matched to a gene: 12.

Notes on this clonotype: At one end the junction does not follow the germline gene, possibly because of a read error. V and J are TRBV3-1 and TRBJ2-1; D gene unclear. CDR1 is LGHDT, CDR2 YNNKEL, per germline (reference sequence). The CDR3 sequence is 16 residues long. CDR3 nucleotide sequence: TGTGCCAGCAGCCAAGCTCTCCCGAGCTCCTACAAGGAGCAGTTCTTC. Residues: CASSQALPSSYKEQFF.

There are a few counts of this clonotype. The rearrangement uses TRBV4-2 and TRBJ1-2, with 7 nucleotides matching TRBD1. The CDR3 has 18 amino acids. CDR1 and CDR2 (germline): LGHNA, YNFKEQ. Unmatched junction bases numbered 19, after V lost 1 base and J lost 8 bases. This chain's CDR3 is CASSQGVAGQRDAGGYTF. DNA of the CDR3: TGTGCCAGCAGCCAAGGTGTGGCGGGACAGAGGGATGCTGGCGGCTACACCTTC.

V and J are TRBV27 and TRBJ2-7; 8 bases are a match to TRBD2. The CDR3 totals 15 residues. V shed 2 bases, J shed 3 bases, and the junction held 6 bases outside the gene matches. Per the germline V gene, CDR1 is MNHEY and CDR2 is SMNVEV (reference sequence). CDR3 DNA sequence: TGTGCCAGCAGTTTAGTCAGCGGGAGCCTCTACGAGCAGTACTTC. Protein product: CASSLVSGSLYEQYF.

V is TRBV11-2 and J is TRBJ2-7, with D unresolved. V was cut by 4 bases and J by 2 bases, with 9 bases left in between. There are 13 residues in the CDR3. Germline V lookup: CDR1 SGHAT, CDR2 FQNNGV. The CDR3 sequence is CASSSPPAYEQYF. In DNA, the CDR3 is TGTGCCAGCAGCTCGCCCCCTGCCTACGAGCAGTACTTC.

The CDR3 DNA is TGTGCCAGCAGCCCTGTTCCCAATGGGGGGCAGTTCTTC. Translating gives CASSPVPNGGQFF. The chain recombines TRBV12-3 or TRBV12-4 with TRBJ2-1; perhaps D is TRBD1 or TRBD2 (5 bases each). V dropped 6 bases and J dropped 12 bases, with 18 bases sitting between them. The CDR3 totals 13 residues.

The CDR3 DNA reads TGTGCCAGCAGTTACTCTCAGACCCAGTACTTC. Its protein product is CASSYSQTQYF. The chain combines TRBV6-6 with TRBJ2-5, with unresolved D. CDR1 MNHNY and CDR2 SVGAGI come from the germline V gene (reference sequence). V shed 0 bases and J shed 6 bases, with 2 bases lying between them. This CDR3 has 11 residues.

The chain uses TRBV28 and TRBJ1-1, with a weak D call TRBD1 (5 bases). V lost 5 bases to trimming and J lost 3 bases, with 16 bases between them. In germline, CDR1 is MDHEN, CDR2 SYDVKM. This CDR3 is built from 15 residues. Here the CDR3 DNA reads TGTGCCAGCAGTCCACGGGGAGGGGACGACACTGAAGCTTTCTTT. Translation gives CASSPRGGDDTEAFF.

The chain has TRBV18 and TRBJ2-7, with D unclear. The closer fit of TRBJ2-5 to the DNA end suggests the J call may be wrong. Germline assignment: CDR1 KGHSH and CDR2 LQKENI. The CDR3 covers 15 residues. Written as DNA, the CDR3 is TGTGCCAGCTCACCACAGGAGAGATCGAGGGAGACCCAGTACTTC. The encoded protein is CASSPQERSRETQYF.

This clonotype has just a few counts. J is TRBJ2-3 and V is TRBV20-1; 7 positions match TRBD2. The ends lost 5 bases at V and 1 base at J; junction bases unmatched: 3. In germline, CDR1 is DFQATT, CDR2 SNEGSKA (reference sequence). This CDR3 contains 13 residues. The DNA of the CDR3 is TGCAGTGCTTCCCTAGCGGGCACAGATACGCAGTATTTT. Translated, it gives CSASLAGTDTQYF.

This clonotype was detected only once. The chain is built from TRBV7-2 and TRBJ1-4, with 7 bases identical to TRBD1. Unmatched junction bases numbered 9, after V lost 5 bases and J lost 6 bases. This CDR3 contains 15 residues. Germline V gene sequence: CDR1 SGHTA, CDR2 FQGNSA. The CDR3 DNA follows: TGTGCCAGCAGCGCCGGGGACAGTGCTGATGAAAAACTGTTTTTT. It is translated as CASSAGDSADEKLFF. Combining the CDR3 with reference TRBV7-2 and TRBJ1-4 gives the whole variable domain GAGVSQSPSNKVTEKGKDVELRCDPISGHTALYWYRQSLGQGLEFLIYFQGNSAPDKSGLPSDRFSAERTGGSVSTLTIQRTQQEDSAVYLCASSAGDSADEKLFFGSGTQLSVL.

This rearrangement joins TRBV29-1 to TRBJ2-1; D may be TRBD1 (5 bases). Germline V gene sequence: CDR1 SQVTM, CDR2 ANQGSEA. The germline V and J ends were trimmed by 4 bases and 0 bases, with 13 bases remaining between them. The CDR3 extends over 15 amino acids. CDR3 coding DNA: TGCAGCGTTGGACAGTCTCAGTCCTCCTACAATGAGCAGTTCTTC. It codes for CSVGQSQSSYNEQFF.

The chain has TRBV5-1 and TRBJ2-7, with D perhaps TRBD1 (5 bases). CDR1 and CDR2 (germline): SGHRS, YFSETQ. V was pared by 3 bases and J by 3 bases, with 10 bases between. There are 13 residues in the CDR3. The CDR3 DNA reads as TGCGCCAGCAGCTCGGACGGACACTACGAGCAGTACTTC. Its protein product is CASSSDGHYEQYF. Using reference TRBV5-1 and TRBJ2-7 for the parts outside the CDR3, the full variable domain is KAGVTQTPRYLIKTRGQQVTLSCSPISGHRSVSWYQQTPGQGLQFLFEYFSETQRNKGNFPGRFSGRQFSNSRSEMNVSTLELGDSALYLCASSSDGHYEQYFGPGTRLTVT.

As to this clonotype: A read error is possible here, since a much larger clone lies one base away. The chain uses TRBV29-1 and TRBJ2-7; D gene uncertain. The CDR3 spans 12 residues. Per germline, CDR1 SQVTM and CDR2 ANQGSEA. CDR3 amino acids: CGVGVSPREQYF. For the CDR3, the DNA is TGCGGCGTTGGCGTAAGCCCGAGGGAGCAGTACTTC.

Only a few counts were recorded for this clonotype. V and J are TRBV19 and TRBJ2-3; TRBD2 agrees at 7 bases. The V gene's germline CDR1 is LNHDA and CDR2 SQIVND (reference sequence). This CDR3 has 15 amino acids. The V segment lost 6 bases and the J segment 2 bases; nucleotides outside the gene matches: 8. CDR3 nucleotides: TGTGCCAGTAGGCGAACGGGGACTAACACAGATACGCAGTATTTT. Protein sequence: CASRRTGTNTDTQYF.

This chain connects TRBV11-2 to TRBJ2-5; 16 bases are shared with TRBD2. CDR1 and CDR2 from the germline V gene are SGHAT and FQNNGV. The J segment lost 5 bases and the V segment lost 5 bases, leaving 11 bases of the junction unmatched. The CDR3 runs to 18 residues. CDR3 nucleotide sequence: TGTGCCAGCAGCCTAACCGGGACTAGCGGGAGGGCCCGGGAGACCCAGTACTTC. Protein product: CASSLTGTSGRARETQYF.

This chain links TRBV6-6 with TRBJ2-7, with a tentative D call TRBD1 (5 bases). The V end lost 2 bases, the J end lost 6 bases, and 17 bases lay between the germline ends. Germline CDR1 is MNHNY and CDR2 is SVGAGI (reference sequence). This CDR3 comprises 15 residues. The CDR3, as DNA: TGTGCCAGCAGTTACAGGCTAGATCAGGGCTCCGAGCAGTACTTC. Translation: CASSYRLDQGSEQYF.

This CDR3 reads CASSQDPGQGAGETQYF. The CDR3 DNA sequence: TGCGCCAGCAGCCAAGACCCCGGACAGGGGGCTGGGGAGACCCAGTACTTC. V is TRBV4-1 and J is TRBJ2-5, with 11 bases identical to TRBD1. Germline CDR1 reads MGHRA; CDR2 reads YSYEKL. This CDR3 has 17 amino acids. J lost 5 bases, V lost 0 bases, and 8 bases had no gene match.

This clonotype occurred a few times. The rearrangement links TRBV2 to TRBJ2-7; a possible D gene is TRBD2 (7 bases). The CDR3 is 14 amino acids. The V end was cut by 6 bases, the J end by 4 bases, with 16 bases between. The germline V gene encodes CDR1 SNHLY and CDR2 FYNNEI. The CDR3 DNA reads as TGTGCCAGCAGAAAGGGGGGGGACCAATACGAGCAGTACTTC. This sequence encodes CASRKGGDQYEQYF.

The V and J genes are TRBV28 and TRBJ2-2, with D perhaps TRBD1 or TRBD2 (6 bases each). Germline V CDR1 and CDR2: MDHEN, SYDVKM. The V and J ends lost 2 bases and 0 bases respectively, with 10 bases between them. The CDR3 has 16 amino acids. Written as DNA, the CDR3 is TGTGCCAGCAGTTTAATTAGGGGGGCGAACACCGGGGAGCTGTTTTTT. It codes for CASSLIRGANTGELFF.

This clonotype was recorded a few times. This chain links TRBV4-3 with TRBJ2-1; D is possibly TRBD1 (5 bases). The CDR3 covers 14 residues. V was shortened by 4 bases and J by 2 bases, with 9 bases between the two germline ends. In germline, CDR1 is LGHNA, CDR2 YSLEER. The CDR3 here is CASSRSRAYNEQFF. The CDR3 DNA reads TGCGCCAGCAGCCGCTCCAGGGCCTACAATGAGCAGTTCTTC.

This clonotype was picked up a small number of times. V is TRBV7-2 and J is TRBJ2-3, with 16 bases aligning to TRBD2. Germline V gives CDR1 SGHTA, CDR2 FQGNSA. Unmatched junction bases numbered 6, after V lost 6 bases and J lost 3 bases. CDR3 length: 17 residues. The CDR3 coding sequence is TGTGCCAGCAGGGGGACTAGCGGGGGGGCCGTGACAGATACGCAGTATTTT. Protein product: CASRGTSGGAVTDTQYF.

The chain uses TRBV20-1 and TRBJ1-6; TRBD1 matches 8 bases. The germline CDR1 and CDR2 sequences are DFQATT and SNEGSKA (reference sequence). Unmatched junction bases numbered 9, after V lost 6 bases and J lost 5 bases. The CDR3 extends over 15 amino acids. DNA of the CDR3: TGCAGTGCGAGTCGGCCGGGACAGGATAATTCACCCCTCCACTTT. Translated, it gives CSASRPGQDNSPLHF.

The genes are TRBV20-1 and TRBJ1-6; no clear D gene. V lost 2 bases, J lost 0 bases, and 8 bases lay in between. Germline lookup yields CDR1 DFQATT and CDR2 SNEGSKA (reference sequence). The CDR3 totals 15 residues. CDR3 nucleotides: TGCAGTGCTAGACCTGAGAGCTCCTATAATTCACCCCTCCACTTT. Residues: CSARPESSYNSPLHF.

The J gene is TRBJ2-1, the V gene TRBV6-1; 7 nucleotides align to TRBD1. CDR1 is MNHNS, CDR2 SASEGT, per germline. The CDR3 covers 15 residues. V was clipped by 2 bases and J by 10 bases; unmatched bases: 11. As DNA, the CDR3 is TGTGCCAGCAGTGAAACCTTGCAGGGGGATCGGGAGCAGTTCTTC. This encodes CASSETLQGDREQFF.